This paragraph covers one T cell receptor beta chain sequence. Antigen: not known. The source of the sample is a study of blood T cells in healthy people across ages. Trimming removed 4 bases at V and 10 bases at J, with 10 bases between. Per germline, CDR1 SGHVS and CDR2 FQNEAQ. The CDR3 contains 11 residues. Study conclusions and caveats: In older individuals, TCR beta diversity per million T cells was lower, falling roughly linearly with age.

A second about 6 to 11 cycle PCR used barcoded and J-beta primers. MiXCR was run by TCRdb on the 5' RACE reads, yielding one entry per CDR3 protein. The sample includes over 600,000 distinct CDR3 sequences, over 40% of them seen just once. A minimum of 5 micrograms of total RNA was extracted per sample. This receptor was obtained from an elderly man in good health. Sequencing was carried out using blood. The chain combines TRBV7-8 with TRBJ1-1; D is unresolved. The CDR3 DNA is TGTGCCAGCAGCTCGGGGATCGGAGCTTTCTTT. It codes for CASSSGIGAFF.